This T cell receptor (beta chain) is drawn from a study of cytomegalovirus exposure and HLA in healthy donors (dated by TCRdb to between 2016 and 2019). Regarding the study in general: An earlier analysis of 587 of the donors reported over 250 Gb of sequence data and 95 million to 130 million unique TCR beta sequences obtained from around 170 million T cells. An early release covering approximately 600 HLA-typed donors comprised roughly 300 gigabases of sequencing data and 85 million to 100 million unique TCR sequences. About five DR-DQ haplotypes were treated as single units for association and clustering because of strong linkage in the cohort. Alongside the repertoire data, information on donor age, sex, ethnicity and CMV serostatus was compiled. To predict cytomegalovirus infection status, the study brought together high-throughput TCR immunosequencing, statistical association of individual TCRs with disease status, and machine learning. The number of typed donors differed by locus: 629-630 for A, B, C, DRB1 and DQB1; 500 to 550 for DQA1; some 610 for DPA1; and 400 to 480 for DPB1. Of the roughly 400 genotyped donors, 81% were placed in the genetic ancestry cluster associated with self-reported Caucasian donors. Among around 400 genotyped donors of the cohort, an average of approximately 240,000 unique TCR beta nucleotide sequences were sequenced per donor, roughly 20% of them non-productive. Rather than using new phenotypic data, the later analysis identified candidate immune exposures from TCR beta sequences and from how often those sequences occurred across donors. In an earlier analysis of 587 of the donors, high-throughput TCR beta sequencing was used to judge whether each TCR beta V gene segment behaved as functional or pseudogenic. Every discovery cohort repertoire had been produced on one sequencing platform. HLA typing included class I and class II loci at four-digit resolution. The study was designed to test whether signatures of past pathogen exposure could be identified by cataloging public T cell receptors. Genome-wide SNP genotypes for about 65% of the roughly 670 donors were used in a later genetic analysis, which treated that subset as a discovery cohort. The study used immunosequencing to profile the T cell repertoires of approximately 630 subjects and linked those repertoires to cytomegalovirus serostatus. In a later analysis, previously published TCR beta repertoires from roughly 710 donors were re-analyzed and high-resolution HLA genotyping was added so that TCR occurrence patterns could be studied. Besides the first cohort of roughly 640 subjects, a separate validation cohort made up of roughly 120 different subjects was used. Here is what the overall study found, with its caveats: The authors suggested that the approach could potentially be generalized to other disease states and immunological phenotypes. A few of the identified cytomegalovirus-associated TCR beta chains were confirmed in vitro to be specific for cytomegalovirus antigens. The study gave a list of under 200 TCR beta chains associated with cytomegalovirus. A further reported finding was that TCR beta sequences accurately predicted the HLA-A and HLA-B alleles for most subjects in the first cohort. In an earlier analysis of approximately 590 of the donors, most TCR beta V segments appeared in productive rearrangements about 87% or about 30% of the time, broadly matching IMGT annotations. In a later genetic analysis, a missense DCLRE1C variant was associated with V-gene and J-gene trimming of TCR beta chains, and the association was replicated in an independent cohort. Most CMV-associated TCR beta chains appeared to be HLA-restricted in a later analysis, and the HLA associations seemed to be driven largely by CMV exposure. Compared with the roughly 720-donor mean, donors in an Asian-associated ancestry cluster had fewer N-insertions in productive TCRs, according to a later genetic analysis. In a later analysis, HLA-associated TCR beta chains showed more clonal expansion and lower generation probabilities than non-associated chains that were equally common. Because HLA typing was unavailable for some donors at each locus, only the typed subset was used in association tests. The sequencing pipeline was judged likely to have produced a cluster of highly shared sequence variants as a technical artifact. Because counts were too low, 15 to 20 rarely observed V segments, including chromosome 9 orphons, were excluded from the earlier analysis of 500 to 700 of the donors. Sequencing depth was assumed to be roughly uniform across donors in the presence/absence analyses, though that assumption may not hold. Immune exposure information for the cohort was limited to CMV serostatus. In a later analysis, TCR association rates were found to vary across HLA loci, with the most associated TCRs seen for DRB1 alleles and the fewest for HLA-C alleles. While some public TCRs were present in many individuals, most TCR sequences turned up only very rarely across donors. The classifier was reported to diagnose cytomegalovirus status with high specificity and sensitivity in both the original cohort and the validation cohort. Some IMGT-functional V segments, including TRBV6-2 and TRBV6-3, could not be distinguished by the 87-base-pair reads and were therefore excluded. A later analysis associated roughly 17,000 TCR beta sequences with specific HLA alleles at a false discovery rate of 0.05. Correlated functional status among segregating V segments might reflect linkage disequilibrium, but an unknown experimental factor could not be ruled out. Only TCR beta chains were sequenced in this cohort, and the absence of alpha or paired-chain data limited detectable features. According to a later analysis, parvovirus B19, influenza, CMV and Epstein-Barr virus appeared linked to several top co-occurrence clusters. When HLA alleles, especially DR and DQ, strongly co-occurred, attributing TCR associations to individual alleles was difficult.

The CDR3, cysteine through phenylalanine, is 16 amino acids long. Only the CDR3 region is kept as DNA, spanning 48 bases read in frame from base 1. V and J lose 2 bases and 3 bases, and a span of 18 bases separates them. CDR1 and CDR2 (SGHNT, YYREEE) derive from the germline V gene (reference sequence). The cohort consisted of 670 or so healthy bone marrow donors. At the time of sampling, every cohort member was nominally healthy, though immune exposures that went unrecorded were likely present. The donor tested CMV seronegative and was one of the 352 seronegative cohort members. A peripheral blood sample was provided by each donor, and peripheral blood mononuclear cells were used for TCR beta sequencing. Genomic DNA extraction from the blood cell samples was performed with the Qiagen DNeasy Blood Extraction Kit. Libraries were constructed by the immunoSEQ multiplex PCR assay. For the multiplex PCR, a mixture combining 60 forward primers for TCR Vbeta segments and 13 reverse primers for TCR Jbeta segments was used. The CDR3 region of rearranged TCR beta genes was amplified from genomic DNA with a multiplex PCR assay. On the Illumina HiSeq System, the amplified TCR beta libraries were sequenced as 87-base-pair reads. In the original analysis: A later analysis tallied tens of millions of unique TCR beta chains across the 666 repertoires, and some 10 million of those chains were shared by two or more donors. To remove PCR and sequencing errors, raw reads were error-corrected and collapsed into unique sequences using a nearest-neighbor algorithm that merged closely related sequences. To assign V, D and J gene segments, CDR3 sequences were aligned to IMGT reference sequences. For a sequence to be retained, a match of at least six nucleotides was required to both a V gene segment and a J gene segment. Rearrangements were classified as productive when the CDR3 lacked stop codons and remained in frame with V and J, and all other rearrangements were classified as non-productive. Following IMGT convention, CDR3 was defined as the stretch from the second conserved V-encoded cysteine up to the conserved J-encoded phenylalanine. The earlier analysis of about 640 of the donors excluded any sequence lacking an unambiguous match to a single V gene segment. An earlier analysis of 500 to 700 of the donors classified V segments as functional when productive rearrangements were above 56.7% and as segregating when the standard deviation between donors was above 5%. To diagnose cytomegalovirus status from the catalog of TCR beta chain sequences, a statistical classification framework was built. V and J gene assignment, in a later analysis, came from comparing TCR nucleotide sequences with IMGT/GENE-DB human TR gene sequences. Using the TCRdist pipeline, a later analysis assigned CDR3 sequences along with most-parsimonious VDJ recombination scenarios. A later analysis defined each TCR beta chain by its CDR3 amino acid sequence plus V-gene family, and excluded reads lacking a unique V-gene family. A later analysis removed 550 to 650 highly shared, low-generation-probability nucleotide sequences to deal with suspected cross-contamination and a sequencing artifact. A later analysis calculated a clonal expansion index for each public chain from normalized within-repertoire ranks of inferred template counts. Generation probabilities in a later analysis came from a VDJ recombination model fitted to out-of-frame rearrangements, and those results were checked against IGoR. In a later analysis, hypergeometric tests were used to score TCR-TCR, TCR-HLA and TCR-CMV co-occurrence, with a repertoire-size bias correction applied to TCR pairs. A later analysis estimated false discovery rates by permuting HLA or CMV assignments 20 times. In a later analysis, co-occurring TCRs were grouped using DBSCAN, and TCRdist sequence similarity was added for clustering within HLA-allele-positive subsets. Repertoires with fewer than 30,000 or more than 120,000 public chains were left out of co-occurrence clustering, as were five repertoires with anomalous nucleotide sharing. TCRdb holds this immuneACCESS table with in-frame rearrangements only. Some clones are missing; in checked studies, unresolved V genes explain under half, and the rest has no known cause. From that table come the V and J calls and clone size; the DNA was used to work out D and trimming. The sample records about 140,000 clones, just under 85% of which are singletons. In total, the top ten clones hold roughly 1.9% of the sample.

Notes on this clone: The antigen it recognizes is unknown. No base qualities exist here, and no much larger clone lies one base off it.

This receptor was obtained from a woman in her thirties or forties in good health and CMV-seronegative. Sequencing was performed on PBMCs. The sequence joins TRBV5-4 to TRBJ2-7; perhaps TRBD2 is the D gene, with 6 bases matching. This receptor carries the CDR3 CASSFRREMKVYEQYF. The DNA sequence is TGTGCCAGCAGCTTCAGACGGGAGATGAAGGTCTACGAGCAGTACTTC. The entire variable domain, with the stretches around the CDR3 drawn from the reference TRBV5-4 and TRBJ2-7 proteins, is ETGVTQSPTHLIKTRGQQVTLRCSSQSGHNTVSWYQQALGQGPQFIFQYYREEENGRGNFPPRFSGLQFPNYSSELNVNALELDDSALYLCASSFRREMKVYEQYFGPGTRLTVT.